Below are 17 T cell receptor beta chains sequenced from a single sample in a study of cytomegalovirus exposure and HLA in healthy donors. Primers: 60 Vbeta forward and 13 Jbeta reverse. Clones were sequenced by immunoSEQ multiplex PCR, and TCRdb holds only the in-frame ones, with some missing. The sample has 110,000 to 150,000 clones; roughly 84% are singletons. Source material: PBMCs. The receptors here all came from a boy younger than 10 in good health and CMV-seronegative.

This clone was counted between two and nine times. The rearrangement joins TRBV2 to TRBJ2-1, with D tentatively TRBD1 (6 bases). CDR3 length: 15 amino acids. Per germline, CDR1 SNHLY and CDR2 FYNNEI. V dropped 8 bases and J dropped 0 bases, with 14 bases sitting between them. CDR3 DNA: TGTGCCAGCCCAACGGGACAAATCTCCTACAATGAGCAGTTCTTC. Protein sequence: CASPTGQISYNEQFF.

The rearrangement uses TRBV27 and TRBJ1-1; D may be TRBD1 (5 bases). Germline CDR1 reads MNHEY; CDR2 reads SMNVEV (reference sequence). The V end lost 1 base, the J end lost 5 bases, and 17 bases lay between the germline ends. The CDR3 loop spans 16 amino acids. The CDR3 DNA sequence: TGTGCCAGCAGTTTATTCGCCCCCGGCGGGGCGACTGAAGCTTTCTTT. Translating gives CASSLFAPGGATEAFF.

This chain joins TRBV9 and TRBJ2-1; 7 positions match TRBD2. Germline V CDR1 and CDR2: SGDLS, YYNGEE. This CDR3 contains 15 residues. V trimming: 1 base; J trimming: 8 bases; junction bases outside the gene matches: 9. The CDR3 loop is CASSVWGGSFDEQFF. In nucleotides, the CDR3 is TGTGCCAGCAGCGTATGGGGCGGGAGTTTTGATGAGCAGTTCTTC.

This chain connects TRBV7-9 to TRBJ2-5; 7 bases are a match to TRBD1. The CDR3 runs to 15 residues. Unmatched junction bases numbered 12, after V lost 5 bases and J lost 6 bases. Germline V CDR1 and CDR2: SEHNR, FQNEAQ (reference sequence). DNA of the CDR3: TGTGCCAGCAGCCGACAGGGAAGGGCACCAAAGACCCAGTACTTC. This codes for CASSRQGRAPKTQYF.

The V and J genes are TRBV5-1 and TRBJ1-6, with 9 bases that match TRBD1. J was trimmed by 0 bases and V by 4 bases; bases with no gene match: 11. Germline assignment: CDR1 SGHRS and CDR2 YFSETQ. The CDR3 covers 19 residues. The CDR3 coding sequence is TGCGCCAGCAGCGCGGGGGGACAGGGATCTCCCTCCTATAATTCACCCCTCCACTTT. Protein product: CASSAGGQGSPSYNSPLHF.

The chain uses TRBV28 and TRBJ2-3, with D perhaps TRBD2 (5 bases). Germline lookup yields CDR1 MDHEN and CDR2 SYDVKM. The CDR3 sequence is 14 residues long. Trimming removed 7 bases from V and 0 bases from J, with 11 bases in between. The CDR3 is CASKRLTSTDTQYF. CDR3 in DNA: TGTGCCAGCAAGCGGCTCACTAGCACAGATACGCAGTATTTT.

The chain recombines TRBV4-1 with TRBJ2-2; D is perhaps TRBD1 (7 bases). The CDR3 is made up of 17 amino acids. The V end was cut by 1 base, the J end by 7 bases, with 19 bases between. CDR1 and CDR2 (germline): MGHRA, YSYEKL. The CDR3 nucleotides read TGCGCCAGCAGCCAAGGCCCGGGAACCCAGGGGGGCGGGGAGCTGTTTTTT. Protein sequence: CASSQGPGTQGGGELFF.

V is TRBV9 and J is TRBJ2-7; tentatively, D is TRBD1 (6 bases). The germline V gene encodes CDR1 SGDLS and CDR2 YYNGEE. Trimming took 3 bases from V and 5 from J, leaving 21 bases between them. This CDR3 is built from 16 residues. The DNA of the CDR3 is TGTGCCAGCAGCGGGAACAAATACAGGGCAGACCACGAGCAGTACTTC. Encoded protein: CASSGNKYRADHEQYF.

Of note for this clone: One junction end does not reproduce the germline sequence, and a read error may be involved. In the same sample, other DNA sequences code for this CDR3. The chain couples TRBV6-6 to TRBJ2-2, with a tentative D call TRBD1 (5 bases). The germline gives CDR1 MNHNY, CDR2 SVGAGI (reference sequence). There are 15 residues in the CDR3. Written as DNA, the CDR3 is TGTGCCAGTAGTTACTCGATCAGGGTCACCGGGGAGCTGTTTTTT. It translates to CASSYSIRVTGELFF.

This rearrangement joins TRBV18 to TRBJ2-7, with 10 positions matching TRBD2. The trim removed 5 bases at V and 5 bases at J, leaving 6 bases unmatched. CDR3 size: 14 residues. Germline CDR1 is KGHSH and CDR2 is LQKENI. The CDR3 coding sequence is TGTGCCAGCTCATCATCTAGCGGGAGTAACGAGCAGTACTTC. Its translation: CASSSSSGSNEQYF.

The J gene is TRBJ1-6, the V gene TRBV19, with TRBD1 matching 8 bases. This CDR3 spans 15 amino acids. The germline V gene encodes CDR1 LNHDA and CDR2 SQIVND (reference sequence). The trim removed 6 bases at V and 7 bases at J, leaving 8 bases unmatched. The CDR3 DNA sequence: TGTGCCAGTAGGGAGGACAGGGCGGGAAATTCACCCCTCCACTTT. The encoded protein is CASREDRAGNSPLHF.

The J gene is TRBJ1-3, the V gene TRBV7-6; no clear D. Germline CDR1 is SGHVS and CDR2 is FNYEAQ. The CDR3 extends over 14 amino acids. The V gene lost 1 base and the J gene lost 4 bases, with 8 bases spanning the gap. CDR3 in amino acids: CASSLGGVGNTIYF. The CDR3 nucleotides read TGTGCCAGCAGCTTAGGAGGTGTGGGAAACACCATATATTTT.

The gene calls are TRBV4-1 and TRBJ1-2; the D gene is possibly TRBD1 (5 bases). The CDR3 sequence is 18 residues long. Trimming cost V 2 bases and J 6 bases, with 25 bases left between them. Germline CDR1 is MGHRA and CDR2 is YSYEKL. The CDR3 spells CASSQPRQTKRDPNGYTF. Here the CDR3 DNA reads TGCGCCAGCAGCCAACCTCGACAGACAAAAAGGGATCCCAATGGCTACACCTTC.

This chain uses TRBV9 with TRBJ2-2; unclear D gene. The V end lost 4 bases, the J end lost 1 base, and 8 bases lay between the germline ends. Germline V gene sequence: CDR1 SGDLS, CDR2 YYNGEE. This CDR3 is built from 14 residues. In nucleotides, the CDR3 is TGTGCCAGCAGCCAATCGGGGAACACCGGGGAGCTGTTTTTT. This translates into CASSQSGNTGELFF.

The chain links TRBV10-3 to TRBJ1-5; D is unclear. Trimming took 0 bases from V and 3 from J, leaving 9 bases between them. Germline V CDR1 and CDR2: ENHRY, SYGVKD. This CDR3 comprises 15 residues. The CDR3 is CAISESSGDNQPQHF. The CDR3 coding sequence is TGTGCCATCAGTGAGTCGAGCGGGGACAATCAGCCCCAGCATTTT.

This chain connects TRBV12-5 to TRBJ1-1, with D perhaps matching TRBD1 (6 bases). CDR3 length: 14 residues. Per the germline V gene, CDR1 is LGHNT and CDR2 is FRNRAP. V lost 5 bases, J lost 3 bases, and 13 bases lay in between. As DNA, the CDR3 is TGTGCTAGTGGTCCAAGGACAGTTGACACTGAAGCTTTCTTT. Translating it yields CASGPRTVDTEAFF.

This rearrangement joins TRBV7-9 to TRBJ1-2, with 8 bases matching TRBD1. V shed 5 bases, J shed 7 bases, and the junction held 15 bases outside the gene matches. CDR1 is SEHNR and CDR2 is FQNEAQ in the germline V gene (reference sequence). This CDR3 is 16 amino acids long. CDR3 sequence (DNA): TGTGCCAGCAGCCAGCCGGGACAGGAGGATCGTGGTGGCTACACCTTC. This sequence encodes CASSQPGQEDRGGYTF.